The 22 T cell receptor beta chains below come from one sample, sequenced in a study of blood T cell repertoires in COVID-19. TCRdb keeps only in-frame clones here, not all; method: immunoSEQ multiplex PCR. The sample holds roughly 150,000 clones, 70% to 85% seen once. Sequencing was performed on peripheral blood. Receptors originate from a woman aged 45-65 years in a cohort sampled during active or convalescent COVID-19.

The V gene is TRBV6-1, the J gene TRBJ2-5; 8 bases fit TRBD1. Germline V gene data show CDR1 as MNHNS and CDR2 as SASEGT. There are 16 residues in the CDR3. The J segment lost 7 bases and the V segment lost 3 bases, leaving 13 bases of the junction unmatched. In nucleotides, the CDR3 is TGTGCCAGCAGTGAGGAGGGAGACAGGGGATGGGGGACCCAGTACTTC. Encoded protein: CASSEEGDRGWGTQYF.

In its sample, this clone was seen once. This chain links TRBV7-8 with TRBJ2-4; TRBD2 is a possible D gene (5 bases). Trimming took off 5 bases at V and 5 bases at J, with 16 bases between the two ends. The CDR3 has 15 amino acids. CDR1 and CDR2 from the germline V gene are SGHVS and FQNEAQ. CDR3 protein: CASSPDSRAQNIQYF. The CDR3 DNA sequence: TGTGCCAGCAGCCCGGACTCTCGGGCTCAAAACATTCAGTACTTC. The full variable domain, with the rest looked up from reference TRBV7-8 and TRBJ2-4, is GAGVSQSPRYKVAKRGQDVALRCDPISGHVSLFWYQQALGQGPEFLTYFQNEAQLDKSGLPSDRFFAERPEGSVSTLKIQRTQQEDSAVYLCASSPDSRAQNIQYFGAGTRLSVL.

The chain carries TRBV7-3 and TRBJ2-1; the match to TRBD2 covers 9 bases. V lost 3 bases, J lost 5 bases, and 5 bases stayed unmatched. Germline V gives CDR1 SGHTA, CDR2 FQGTGA. The CDR3 totals 15 residues. The CDR3 DNA reads as TGTGCCAGCAGCTTGTTCCGACTAGCGGACAATGAGCAGTTCTTC. It specifies CASSLFRLADNEQFF.

The chain couples TRBV2 to TRBJ2-5, with D unresolved. CDR3 length: 10 residues. The V gene lost 5 bases and the J gene lost 5 bases, with 3 bases spanning the gap. Germline V gene data show CDR1 as SNHLY and CDR2 as FYNNEI. CDR3 DNA: TGTGCCAGCAGTACTGAGACCCAGTACTTC. It encodes CASSTETQYF.

The J gene is TRBJ1-1, the V gene TRBV5-3, with 9 bases that match TRBD1. TRBV5-3 is placed among ORFs of uncertain function. V lost 4 bases to trimming and J lost 5 bases; unmatched junction nucleotides: 9. This CDR3 region has 15 residues. CDR3 bases: TGTGCCAGAAGCGGAAGACAGGGGGATTGGACTGAAGCTTTCTTT. Protein: CARSGRQGDWTEAFF.

The chain uses TRBV7-9 and TRBJ2-3, with 10 bases fitting TRBD1. V lost 2 bases and J lost 3; bases outside the gene matches: 5. CDR3 length equals 16 residues. Germline V lookup: CDR1 SEHNR, CDR2 FQNEAQ (reference sequence). In DNA form, the CDR3 reads TGTGCCAGCAGCTTAACTCGGGACAGGGGAACAGATACGCAGTATTTT. Amino acids: CASSLTRDRGTDTQYF.

This sequence joins TRBV6-6 and TRBJ2-1; D is uncertain. V was cut by 2 bases and J by 8 bases, with 16 bases left in between. The CDR3 extends over 15 amino acids. Germline CDR1 and CDR2: MNHNY and SVGAGI (reference sequence). CDR3 amino acids: CASSYAGAPTYEQFF. CDR3 sequence (DNA): TGTGCCAGCAGTTACGCCGGAGCTCCTACATATGAGCAGTTCTTC.

This chain links TRBV11-2 with TRBJ1-1, with no clear D. CDR1 SGHAT and CDR2 FQNNGV come from the germline V gene. The V end was cut by 4 bases, the J end by 7 bases, with 10 bases between. This CDR3 is built from 12 residues. CDR3 in DNA: TGTGCCAGCAGCTCCGCCAGGCTTGAAGCTTTCTTT. Protein sequence: CASSSARLEAFF.

This clone was counted a few times. The genes are TRBV7-9 and TRBJ1-2; 8 bases map to TRBD1. In germline, CDR1 is SEHNR, CDR2 FQNEAQ (reference sequence). J lost 7 bases, V lost 1 base, and 8 bases had no gene match. The length of the CDR3 is 15 residues. The CDR3 region is CASSLEAGGVTGYTF. Written as DNA, the CDR3 is TGTGCCAGCAGCTTAGAGGCAGGGGGCGTTACTGGCTACACCTTC. Full variable domain (remainder filled in from reference TRBV7-9 and TRBJ1-2): DTGVSQNPRHKITKRGQNVTFRCDPISEHNRLYWYRQTLGQGPEFLTYFQNEAQLEKSRLLSDRFSAERPKGSFSTLEIQRTEQGDSAMYLCASSLEAGGVTGYTFGSGTRLTVV.

A few counts support this clone. This chain uses TRBV12-3 or TRBV12-4 with TRBJ1-4; the match to TRBD1 covers 7 bases. CDR3 length: 13 residues. The J segment lost 7 bases and the V segment lost 6 bases, leaving 5 bases of the junction unmatched. CDR3 DNA: TGTGCCAGCAGCAACAGGGGAGGTGAAAAACTGTTTTTT. The encoded protein is CASSNRGGEKLFF.

The V call is TRBV15, the J call TRBJ1-1; D gene unclear. The ends were cut back, 0 bases at V and 0 bases at J, with 8 bases in the middle. The V gene's germline CDR1 is LNHNV and CDR2 YYDKDF (reference sequence). The length of the CDR3 is 15 residues. The CDR3: CATSRDPQMNTEAFF. The CDR3, as DNA: TGTGCCACCAGCAGAGATCCACAGATGAACACTGAAGCTTTCTTT.

The V gene is TRBV5-8, the J gene TRBJ1-6; no clear D gene. The CDR3 length is 15 residues. Germline lookup yields CDR1 SGHTS and CDR2 YDEGEE. Trimming removed 0 bases at V and 5 bases at J, with 9 bases between. CDR3 bases: TGTGCCAGCAGCTTGGGTGCGATCGATAATTCACCCCTCCACTTT. Protein: CASSLGAIDNSPLHF.

This sequence joins TRBV11-3 and TRBJ2-5, with 13 bases lining up with TRBD2. Germline CDR1 and CDR2: SGHNT and YENEEA. CDR3 length: 17 amino acids. The V gene end was trimmed by 3 bases and the J gene end by 2 bases; junction bases not matched to a gene: 6. The CDR3 DNA reads as TGTGCCAGCAGCTTCCGGACTAGCGGGGGCCGGCAAGAGACCCAGTACTTC. Its translation: CASSFRTSGGRQETQYF.

This clone has more than one count but fewer than ten. The V and J genes are TRBV27 and TRBJ2-5; 11 bases are a match to TRBD2. CDR3 length: 16 amino acids. Germline values: CDR1 MNHEY, CDR2 SMNVEV (reference sequence). With V trimmed by 3 bases and J by 3 bases, 6 bases remained unmatched. CDR3 region: CASSFSTSGGEETQYF. The CDR3, as DNA: TGTGCCAGCAGTTTCTCCACTAGCGGGGGAGAAGAGACCCAGTACTTC.

The chain couples TRBV6-5 to TRBJ2-3; D is perhaps TRBD2 (7 bases). V lost 3 bases, J lost 4 bases, and 17 bases lay in between. Germline values: CDR1 MNHEY, CDR2 SVGAGI. The CDR3 sequence is 16 residues long. The CDR3 DNA sequence: TGTGCCAGCAGTTATGGCGGCGGGGGCCTCGCAGATACGCAGTATTTT. Encoded protein: CASSYGGGGLADTQYF.

The CDR3 region is CASSQFSGRVYEQYF. The CDR3 DNA reads as TGTGCCAGCAGCCAATTTTCAGGGAGGGTCTACGAGCAGTACTTC. This chain uses TRBV4-2 with TRBJ2-7; the match to TRBD2 covers 7 bases. The CDR3 runs to 15 residues. With V trimmed by 2 bases and J by 3 bases, 7 bases remained unmatched. CDR1 is LGHNA and CDR2 is YNFKEQ in the germline V gene.

The gene calls are TRBV3-1 (or the pseudogene TRBV3-2) and TRBJ2-7; D might be TRBD2 (6 bases). CDR1 is LGHDT, CDR2 YNNKEL, per germline (reference sequence). V lost 4 bases, J lost 3 bases, and 10 bases lay in between. This CDR3 has 13 residues. CDR3 region: CASSRGGGYEQYF. CDR3 sequence (DNA): TGTGCCAGCAGCCGGGGAGGTGGCTACGAGCAGTACTTC.

The gene calls are TRBV7-8 and TRBJ2-2, with TRBD2 identical over 11 bases. Germline-derived CDR1 and CDR2 are SGHVS and FQNEAQ. The ends lost 5 bases at V and 4 bases at J; junction bases unmatched: 15. CDR3 size: 19 residues. CDR3: CASSMLTIAGGWSTGELFF. The CDR3 region has the DNA TGTGCCAGCAGCATGCTGACTATAGCGGGGGGGTGGAGCACCGGGGAGCTGTTTTTT.

The table lists this clone with a count of one. CDR3 DNA: TGTGCCAGCAGCCAAGTCTCCGGGAACACTGAAGCTTTCTTT. Translating it yields CASSQVSGNTEAFF. The rearrangement joins TRBV3-1 (or the pseudogene TRBV3-2) to TRBJ1-1; D gene uncertain. Germline CDR1 reads LGHDT; CDR2 reads YNNKEL (reference sequence). The CDR3 is made up of 14 amino acids. V gave up 1 base and J gave up 1 base, with 7 bases separating them.

This clone has a single count. This chain links TRBV4-1 with TRBJ1-2; 7 bases agree with TRBD1. The CDR3 totals 15 residues. V shed 4 bases, J shed 1 base, and the junction held 6 bases outside the gene matches. The V gene's germline CDR1 is MGHRA and CDR2 YSYEKL. The CDR3 DNA is TGCGCCAGCAGCCGCGGGACAGCACGTAACTATGGCTACACCTTC. It codes for CASSRGTARNYGYTF.

The chain carries TRBV6-5 and TRBJ1-6; possibly TRBD1 for D (6 bases). The V end was cut by 5 bases, the J end by 10 bases, with 18 bases between. The CDR3 totals 15 residues. Germline V gene lookup returns CDR1 MNHEY and CDR2 SVGAGI. The CDR3 spells CASSPLQGVGSPLHF. CDR3 bases: TGTGCCAGCAGTCCTTTACAGGGCGTAGGGTCACCCCTCCACTTT.

The chain links TRBV9 to TRBJ2-1; D perhaps matches TRBD2 (5 bases). V gave up 2 bases and J gave up 9 bases, with 15 bases separating them. Germline V gene lookup returns CDR1 SGDLS and CDR2 YYNGEE. The CDR3 runs to 14 residues. CDR3 protein: CASSVGHGMGEQFF. In DNA form, the CDR3 reads TGTGCCAGCAGCGTGGGCCACGGGATGGGTGAGCAGTTCTTC.